This TCR beta chain was sequenced during a study of long-term antiretroviral therapy in people with HIV. The CDR3 consists of 14 residues. CDR1 and CDR2 from the germline V gene are LNHDA and SQIVND (reference sequence). Trimming took 1 base from V and 6 from J; bases not matched to a gene: 4. Samples were assayed with immunoSEQ v3.0 at survey level. Libraries were prepared by immunoSEQ multiplex PCR; TCRdb keeps only in-frame clonotypes and omits some of them. The top ten clones hold 3.6% of a sample with 25,000 to 35,000 clones, around 90% of them seen once. This sequence was found in a woman aged 18-29 years with HIV. The sample in question was unsorted PBMCs, obtained 1.8 years after starting antiretroviral therapy. The chain has TRBV19 and TRBJ2-7, with 9 positions matching TRBD1. CDR3 DNA sequence: TGTGCCAGTAGTATAGGGGACAGGGCCGGCGAGCAGTACTTC. As protein: CASSIGDRAGEQYF.